These 24 T cell receptor beta chains share one sample of origin, sequenced in a study of blood T cell repertoires in COVID-19. Here immunoSEQ multiplex PCR was the method, and the copy in TCRdb shows in-frame clones only, minus some. This sample has fewer than 500,000 clones, with 81% found just once. Sequencing was done on a sample of peripheral blood. These receptors originate from a human donor with acute or convalescent COVID-19. The donor label of this sample is uncertain.

The chain recombines TRBV19 with TRBJ1-6; 7 nucleotides line up with TRBD1. CDR1 LNHDA and CDR2 SQIVND come from the germline V gene (reference sequence). With 7 bases clipped from V and 9 bases from J, the junction kept 12 bases outside the gene matches. The CDR3 spans 15 residues. The CDR3: CASNRQGEGISPLHF. The CDR3 DNA is TGTGCCAGTAACCGACAGGGAGAAGGAATTTCACCCCTCCACTTT.

This clone has a single count. This chain links TRBV2 with TRBJ2-3; D is unresolved. The length of the CDR3 is 15 residues. Germline V CDR1 and CDR2: SNHLY, FYNNEI. V lost 8 bases and J lost 11, with 26 bases in between. The CDR3 spells CASAPTYAPEIGQYF. In nucleotides, the CDR3 is TGTGCCAGCGCCCCGACTTATGCCCCCGAGATTGGGCAGTATTTT.

V gene TRBV2 combines with J gene TRBJ2-1; maybe TRBD1 (6 bases). The CDR3 spans 15 residues. Per germline, CDR1 SNHLY and CDR2 FYNNEI. The V end was cut by 6 bases, the J end by 3 bases, with 15 bases between. Written as DNA, the CDR3 is TGTGCCAGCAGGGTCGGACAGTCCTACTACAATGAGCAGTTCTTC. Protein sequence: CASRVGQSYYNEQFF.

The chain employs TRBV2 and TRBJ1-1; no clear D. Looked up from germline, CDR1 is SNHLY and CDR2 is FYNNEI. The CDR3 length is 10 residues. The V gene lost 8 bases and the J gene lost 5 bases, with 6 bases spanning the gap. CDR3 amino acids: CASRRTEAFF. The CDR3 coding sequence is TGTGCCAGCCGGAGGACTGAAGCTTTCTTT.

This clone was counted a few times. Here the CDR3 reads CASGKQGGTEAFF. CDR3 bases: TGTGCCAGCGGAAAACAGGGAGGGACTGAAGCTTTCTTT. The chain employs TRBV3-1 (or the pseudogene TRBV3-2) and TRBJ1-1, with D perhaps matching TRBD1 (6 bases). The ends were cut back, 8 bases at V and 5 bases at J, with 15 bases in the middle. Per the germline V gene, CDR1 is LGHDT and CDR2 is YNNKEL (reference sequence). This CDR3 comprises 13 residues.

This sequence joins TRBV18 and TRBJ1-2, with unresolved D. The CDR3 is 16 amino acids. Looked up from germline, CDR1 is KGHSH and CDR2 is LQKENI. The V end was cut by 1 base, the J end by 5 bases, with 17 bases between. The CDR3 DNA is TGTGCCAGCTCACCACGAACCGCAGGTGGAACTTATGGCTACACCTTC. It yields the protein CASSPRTAGGTYGYTF.

V usage is TRBV5-5 and J usage is TRBJ2-1, with unresolved D. CDR1 SGHKS and CDR2 YYEKEE come from the germline V gene (reference sequence). There are 12 residues in the CDR3. The germline V and J ends were trimmed by 3 bases and 9 bases, with 10 bases remaining between them. The CDR3 loop is CASSSPSAEQFF. CDR3 nucleotide sequence: TGTGCCAGCAGCTCTCCAAGCGCTGAGCAGTTCTTC.

This clone was detected once. This rearrangement joins TRBV18 to TRBJ1-2, with D perhaps TRBD1 (6 bases). Germline V gene data show CDR1 as KGHSH and CDR2 as LQKENI. The CDR3 spans 16 residues. Deletions cut 4 bases from V and 3 bases from J, with 18 bases between. The CDR3, as DNA: TGTGCCAGCTCACACAACACAGGGTCCGTTCACTATGGCTACACCTTC. It specifies CASSHNTGSVHYGYTF.

The chain combines TRBV5-8 with TRBJ1-5; no reliable D call. The CDR3 extends over 15 amino acids. Deletions cut 4 bases from V and 3 bases from J, with 14 bases between. Per the germline V gene, CDR1 is SGHTS and CDR2 is YDEGEE. The CDR3 bases are TGTGCCAGCAGCCCCTTCGACATAAACAATCAGCCCCAGCATTTT. This gives the protein CASSPFDINNQPQHF.

This rearrangement joins TRBV5-1 to TRBJ2-1; 9 bases align to TRBD1. The germline gives CDR1 SGHRS, CDR2 YFSETQ. V was clipped by 4 bases and J by 6 bases; unmatched bases: 8. The CDR3 loop spans 15 amino acids. This chain's CDR3 is CASSPGTGMSNEQFF. CDR3 in DNA: TGCGCCAGCAGCCCCGGGACAGGGATGTCCAATGAGCAGTTCTTC.

This chain connects TRBV30 to TRBJ1-3; no clear D. Trimming left V 2 bases short and J 4 bases short, with 12 bases between. Germline V gives CDR1 GTSNPN, CDR2 SVGIG (reference sequence). The CDR3 contains 14 residues. As DNA, the CDR3 is TGTGCCTGGAGTCTACTATTAAGAGGAAACACCATATATTTT. It codes for CAWSLLLRGNTIYF.

The chain has TRBV19 and TRBJ2-1; tentative D call: TRBD2 (6 bases). The germline CDR1 and CDR2 sequences are LNHDA and SQIVND (reference sequence). The CDR3 runs 15 residues. Trimming pared 3 bases from V and 3 bases from J, leaving 12 bases between. The DNA for the CDR3 is TGTGCCAGTAGTATGGCGGTCGGGAGCTACAATGAGCAGTTCTTC. Amino acids: CASSMAVGSYNEQFF.

The chain has TRBV27 and TRBJ1-5, with a possible D match to TRBD1 (6 bases). The CDR3 runs to 17 residues. Trimming took off 5 bases at V and 1 base at J, with 18 bases between the two ends. Per the germline V gene, CDR1 is MNHEY and CDR2 is SMNVEV (reference sequence). Here the CDR3 DNA reads TGTGCCAGCAGTCCCTCCCGGGACATTGGAAGCAATCAGCCCCAGCATTTT. Encoded protein: CASSPSRDIGSNQPQHF.

J is TRBJ2-7 and V is TRBV7-9; 11 nucleotides agree with TRBD2. CDR3 length: 14 amino acids. CDR1 and CDR2 from the germline V gene are SEHNR and FQNEAQ (reference sequence). V lost 5 bases and J lost 2; bases outside the gene matches: 2. The CDR3 coding sequence is TGTGCCAGCAGCGTTAGCGGGAGGGCCTACGAGCAGTACTTC. This translates into CASSVSGRAYEQYF.

The chain uses TRBV4-1 and TRBJ2-7; 9 positions match TRBD2. Losses at the gene ends were 5 bases for V and 1 base for J; bases not matched to a gene: 6. Per the germline V gene, CDR1 is MGHRA and CDR2 is YSYEKL. The CDR3 covers 15 residues. The CDR3, as DNA: TGCGCCAGCAGCTTAACTAGCGGGCAATCCTACGAGCAGTACTTC. Amino acids: CASSLTSGQSYEQYF.

The J gene is TRBJ2-2, the V gene TRBV11-2; no firm D call. This CDR3 is built from 13 residues. Between the trimmed V and J ends, which lost 5 bases and 7 bases, there was a span of 11 bases. Germline CDR1 and CDR2: SGHAT and FQNNGV. The CDR3 loop is CASSPTQYGELFF. In nucleotides, the CDR3 is TGTGCCAGCAGCCCTACACAGTACGGGGAGCTGTTTTTT.

This rearrangement joins TRBV2 to TRBJ2-5; possible D gene TRBD2, 5 bases. Between the trimmed V and J ends, which lost 5 bases and 2 bases, there was a span of 18 bases. The CDR3 consists of 16 residues. Germline values: CDR1 SNHLY, CDR2 FYNNEI. In nucleotides, the CDR3 is TGTGCCAGCAGTAGCGAAAGACCGGGATTACAAGAGACCCAGTACTTC. It is translated as CASSSERPGLQETQYF. The whole variable domain, remainder taken from reference TRBV2 and TRBJ2-5, is EPEVTQTPSHQVTQMGQEVILRCVPISNHLYFYWYRQILGQKVEFLVSFYNNEISEKSEIFDDQFSVERPDGSNFTLKIRSTKLEDSAMYFCASSSERPGLQETQYFGPGTRLLVL.

This chain links TRBV5-4 with TRBJ2-5, with 10 bases fitting TRBD1. The germline V gene encodes CDR1 SGHNT and CDR2 YYREEE (reference sequence). The ends lost 4 bases at V and 7 bases at J; junction bases unmatched: 13. The CDR3 spans 16 residues. The CDR3 protein is CASSLGTGALGGTQYF. The CDR3 region has the DNA TGTGCCAGCAGCCTAGGGACAGGGGCTCTAGGCGGGACCCAGTACTTC.

The chain couples TRBV27 to TRBJ1-1, with D unresolved. V lost 0 bases, J lost 1 base, and 9 bases lay in between. CDR1 is MNHEY and CDR2 is SMNVEV in the germline V gene (reference sequence). The CDR3 has 15 residues. The CDR3 spells CASSLSVLGNTEAFF. In nucleotides, the CDR3 is TGTGCCAGCAGTTTATCCGTTCTCGGGAACACTGAAGCTTTCTTT.

The chain carries TRBV5-1 and TRBJ1-2; D is perhaps TRBD1 (5 bases). Trimming took 2 bases from V and 7 from J, leaving 18 bases between them. CDR3 length: 15 residues. Germline CDR1 SGHRS, CDR2 YFSETQ. CDR3 nucleotides: TGCGCCAGCAGCTTAACTCAACAGGACATCTCTGGCTACACCTTC. It translates to CASSLTQQDISGYTF.

This clone was found once. Other DNA sequences in this sample translate to the same CDR3. The V and J genes are TRBV7-7 and TRBJ1-3, with TRBD1 matching 8 bases. Germline V CDR1 and CDR2: SSHAT, FNYEAQ (reference sequence). V was pared by 5 bases and J by 4 bases, with 7 bases of the junction left unmatched. The CDR3 has 15 residues. The chain's CDR3 is CASSPGQGAGNTIYF. CDR3 sequence (DNA): TGTGCCAGCAGCCCCGGACAGGGTGCAGGAAACACCATATATTTT.

V usage is TRBV10-2 and J usage is TRBJ1-5; 7 nucleotides match TRBD1. This CDR3 is 15 amino acids long. Germline CDR1 and CDR2: WSHSY and SAAADI. Trimming removed 2 bases from V and 4 bases from J; junction bases left unmatched: 5. The CDR3 is CASSERRGPNQPQHF. The CDR3 DNA is TGCGCCAGCAGTGAGAGGAGGGGGCCAAATCAGCCCCAGCATTTT.

The chain has TRBV4-1 and TRBJ2-6, with TRBD2 as a possible D gene (5 bases). The CDR3 loop spans 19 amino acids. The ends were cut back, 4 bases at V and 0 bases at J, with 19 bases in the middle. Germline CDR1 reads MGHRA; CDR2 reads YSYEKL. CDR3 coding DNA: TGCGCCAGCAGCCCGTTACCGGGATCACCCCGCTCTGGGGCCAACGTCCTGACTTTC. It codes for CASSPLPGSPRSGANVLTF.

V usage is TRBV30 and J usage is TRBJ1-5; D perhaps matches TRBD1 (5 bases). Trimming stripped 2 bases from V and 9 bases from J, with 14 bases between. The CDR3 runs 13 residues. Germline V CDR1 and CDR2: GTSNPN, SVGIG (reference sequence). Here the CDR3 reads CAWSQGEVRPQHF. The CDR3 DNA follows: TGTGCCTGGAGTCAGGGTGAGGTTAGGCCCCAGCATTTT.